Below, 21 T cell receptor beta chains from the same sample are listed, as sequenced in a study of identifying expanded T cells in peripheral blood. Libraries were prepared by immunoSEQ multiplex PCR; TCRdb keeps only in-frame clonotypes and omits some of them. There are approximately 130,000 clones in the sample; around nine tenths occur only once, and 8.4% lies in the top ten. The sequenced sample was blood. These receptors were obtained from a person between 18 and 75 years old in good health.

CDR3 residues: CASIGGRRTEAFF. The CDR3 region has the DNA TGTGCCAGCATAGGCGGGAGGAGGACTGAAGCTTTCTTT. The chain combines TRBV28 with TRBJ1-1; D ambiguous. The V end was cut by 7 bases, the J end by 5 bases, with 14 bases between. This CDR3 comprises 13 residues. The germline gives CDR1 MDHEN, CDR2 SYDVKM.

This clone was detected only once. The chain joins TRBV19 to TRBJ1-4; D is unclear. Deletions cut 3 bases from V and 0 bases from J, with 14 bases between. The CDR3 length is 17 residues. Germline V gives CDR1 LNHDA, CDR2 SQIVND (reference sequence). CDR3 DNA: TGTGCCAGTAGTATCAACCTCCAGGTCGCAACTAATGAAAAACTGTTTTTT. It translates to CASSINLQVATNEKLFF.

CDR3 sequence (DNA): TGCGCCAGCAGCTTGGGCGGGGTGGATACCGGGGAGCTGTTTTTT. This encodes CASSLGGVDTGELFF. This chain uses TRBV5-1 with TRBJ2-2; perhaps TRBD2 as D (6 bases). The CDR3 totals 15 residues. V gave up 0 bases and J gave up 5 bases, with 11 bases separating them. Germline CDR1 is SGHRS and CDR2 is YFSETQ.

In its sample, this clone was seen a few times. Here the CDR3 DNA reads TGTGCCAGCCTAGGGACGGAGAACACTGAAGCTTTCTTT. Translating it yields CASLGTENTEAFF. The chain employs TRBV10-3 and TRBJ1-1, with TRBD1 as a possible D gene (5 bases). This CDR3 region has 13 residues. Germline V gene sequence: CDR1 ENHRY, CDR2 SYGVKD. V was shortened by 10 bases and J by 1 base, with 13 bases between the two germline ends.

The gene calls are TRBV7-9 and TRBJ2-5; D may be TRBD1 or TRBD2 (5 bases each). The germline gives CDR1 SEHNR, CDR2 FQNEAQ (reference sequence). This CDR3 comprises 12 residues. Trimming took 10 bases from V and 1 from J, leaving 10 bases between them. The CDR3: CAISGTQETQYF. In DNA, the CDR3 is TGTGCCATCTCCGGGACCCAAGAGACCCAGTACTTC. Full variable domain (outside the CDR3, taken from reference TRBV7-9 and TRBJ2-5): DTGVSQNPRHKITKRGQNVTFRCDPISEHNRLYWYRQTLGQGPEFLTYFQNEAQLEKSRLLSDRFSAERPKGSFSTLEIQRTEQGDSAMYLCAISGTQETQYFGPGTRLLVL.

The chain is built from TRBV11-2 and TRBJ2-7; 8 bases are a match to TRBD1. Germline CDR1 is SGHAT and CDR2 is FQNNGV. The V and J ends lost 1 base and 7 bases, in that order; junction bases with no gene match: 15. The CDR3 contains 17 residues. In nucleotides, the CDR3 is TGTGCCAGCAGCTTAGTCTTTGTAGAGACAGGGGTTATGGAGCAGTACTTC. It translates to CASSLVFVETGVMEQYF.

The V call is TRBV12-5, the J call TRBJ2-3; TRBD1 matches 11 bases. Trimming cost V 5 bases and J 3 bases; bases outside gene matches: 7. The CDR3 length is 16 residues. Germline V lookup: CDR1 LGHNT, CDR2 FRNRAP. The CDR3 region is CASGGGTGGWTDTQYF. The DNA of the CDR3 is TGTGCTAGTGGTGGAGGGACAGGGGGGTGGACAGATACGCAGTATTTT.

The chain uses TRBV7-8 and TRBJ2-2; D unclear. Germline loops: CDR1 SGHVS, CDR2 FQNEAQ. V was pared by 2 bases and J by 6 bases, with 4 bases between. The CDR3 totals 12 residues. The CDR3 DNA is TGTGCCAGCAGCTTACTCTCCGGGGAGCTGTTTTTT. This codes for CASSLLSGELFF.

This clone has at least ten counts. The V and J genes are TRBV7-9 and TRBJ1-6; no definite D call. Germline values: CDR1 SEHNR, CDR2 FQNEAQ (reference sequence). V lost 5 bases and J lost 9, with 8 bases in between. The CDR3 totals 12 residues. The CDR3: CASSQSASPLHF. CDR3 bases: TGTGCCAGCAGCCAATCCGCTTCACCCCTCCACTTT.

The rearrangement links TRBV6-5 to TRBJ2-2; 8 nucleotides line up with TRBD1. The CDR3 is made up of 14 amino acids. The V segment lost 6 bases and the J segment 7 bases; nucleotides outside the gene matches: 7. Germline loops: CDR1 MNHEY, CDR2 SVGAGI. The CDR3 DNA sequence: TGTGCCAGCAGCTCTACAGGGGGAGGCGGGGAGCTGTTTTTT. This gives the protein CASSSTGGGGELFF.

This chain joins TRBV28 and TRBJ1-5, with TRBD1 matching over 9 bases. Germline V CDR1 and CDR2: MDHEN, SYDVKM. V gave up 8 bases and J gave up 2 bases; unmatched junction bases: 4. The CDR3 sequence is 14 residues long. In nucleotides, the CDR3 is TGTGCCAGCGAGTGGACAGGGGGCAATCAGCCCCAGCATTTT. Translation: CASEWTGGNQPQHF.

The rearrangement links TRBV6-1 to TRBJ2-1; D might be TRBD2 (5 bases). Germline CDR1 is MNHNS and CDR2 is SASEGT. V lost 6 bases and J 5 bases, leaving 17 bases between the germline ends. The CDR3 is 15 amino acids. CDR3 DNA sequence: TGTGCCAGCAGCCAAGGGATCGGGGTCCACAATGAGCAGTTCTTC. Translating gives CASSQGIGVHNEQFF.

The rearrangement joins TRBV5-1 to TRBJ2-2, with D possibly being TRBD1 or TRBD2 (5 bases each). The V end was cut by 1 base, the J end by 7 bases, with 11 bases between. The length of the CDR3 is 14 residues. From germline, CDR1 is SGHRS and CDR2 YFSETQ. CDR3 sequence reads: CASSLFRDGGELFF. CDR3 coding DNA: TGCGCCAGCAGCTTGTTCAGGGACGGCGGGGAGCTGTTTTTT.

This sequence joins TRBV9 and TRBJ2-2, with TRBD2 matching 9 bases. Germline V CDR1 and CDR2: SGDLS, YYNGEE. CDR3 length equals 19 residues. V lost 3 bases, J lost 6 bases, and 18 bases stayed unmatched. The CDR3 here is CASSGGVAKRGALPGELFF. The DNA for the CDR3 is TGTGCCAGCAGCGGAGGGGTGGCCAAGCGGGGGGCCCTCCCCGGGGAGCTGTTTTTT.

The chain combines TRBV7-9 with TRBJ2-3; 14 bases are a match to TRBD2. CDR3 length: 16 residues. The ends lost 1 base at V and 5 bases at J; junction bases unmatched: 2. The V gene's germline CDR1 is SEHNR and CDR2 FQNEAQ (reference sequence). The chain's CDR3 is CASSLGTSGRLDTQYF. The CDR3, as DNA: TGTGCCAGCAGCTTAGGGACTAGCGGGAGGTTAGATACGCAGTATTTT.

The chain joins TRBV7-3 to TRBJ2-7; no clear D gene. The CDR3 sequence is 13 residues long. Germline V CDR1 and CDR2: SGHTA, FQGTGA. V dropped 3 bases and J dropped 3 bases, with 9 bases sitting between them. The chain's CDR3 is CASSLTQFYEQYF. The CDR3 DNA reads TGTGCCAGCAGCTTGACTCAATTCTACGAGCAGTACTTC. The full variable domain, rest sourced from reference TRBV7-3 and TRBJ2-7, is GAGVSQTPSNKVTEKGKYVELRCDPISGHTALYWYRQSLGQGPEFLIYFQGTGAADDSGLPNDRFFAVRPEGSVSTLKIQRTERGDSAVYLCASSLTQFYEQYFGPGTRLTVT.

This clone was detected only a few times. V usage is TRBV7-3 and J usage is TRBJ1-2; D is possibly TRBD1 (6 bases). The CDR3 length is 13 residues. The germline gives CDR1 SGHTA, CDR2 FQGTGA. V lost 8 bases to trimming and J lost 3 bases, with 13 bases between them. CDR3 nucleotide sequence: TGTGCCAGCGGTGGACAGACTGACTATGGCTACACCTTC. Its protein is CASGGQTDYGYTF.

V usage is TRBV28 and J usage is TRBJ1-5; D remains ambiguous. From germline, CDR1 is MDHEN and CDR2 SYDVKM. The CDR3 contains 12 residues. With 7 bases removed from V and 1 base from J, the gap between germline ends came to 5 bases. DNA for the CDR3: TGTGCCAGCACTTCCAGCAATCAGCCCCAGCATTTT. This encodes CASTSSNQPQHF.

The CDR3 protein is CASSMSRNNQPQHF. CDR3 coding DNA: TGTGCCAGCAGCATGAGCAGGAACAATCAGCCCCAGCATTTT. The chain is built from TRBV21-1 and TRBJ1-5; TRBD1, the D gene given by the table, was not confirmed from the DNA. TRBV21-1 is a pseudogene segment. The CDR3 has 14 amino acids.

The chain combines TRBV4-1 with TRBJ1-5, with D hard to call. Germline V gene sequence: CDR1 MGHRA, CDR2 YSYEKL. V was trimmed by 0 bases and J by 6 bases, leaving 6 bases between them. CDR3 length: 13 amino acids. The CDR3 reads CASSQDYGQPQHF. The CDR3, as DNA: TGCGCCAGCAGCCAAGATTATGGTCAGCCCCAGCATTTT.

This clone was detected only a few times. This chain uses TRBV27 with TRBJ1-2; D is ambiguous. With 6 bases removed from V and 2 bases from J, the gap between germline ends came to 16 bases. The CDR3 spans 15 residues. In germline, CDR1 is MNHEY, CDR2 SMNVEV (reference sequence). CDR3 residues: CASSHGLRSNYGYTF. The CDR3 DNA reads TGTGCCAGCAGCCACGGACTTCGCTCGAACTATGGCTACACCTTC.